These 16 T cell receptor beta chains were all obtained from the same sample, sequenced in a study of blood T cell repertoires in COVID-19. The method was immunoSEQ multiplex PCR; TCRdb's version includes in-frame clones alone and lacks a portion of them. The sample has some 100,000 clones; approximately 84% are singletons. Specimen: peripheral blood. Receptors originate from a man of 80 years or more with active or convalescent COVID-19.

The rearrangement links TRBV12-3 or TRBV12-4 to TRBJ1-1; D call uncertain. V lost 6 bases, J lost 1 base, and 6 bases lay in between. This CDR3 contains 12 residues. The CDR3 nucleotides read TGTGCCAGCAGCGCAGAGAACACTGAAGCTTTCTTT. It encodes CASSAENTEAFF.

The rearrangement uses TRBV19 and TRBJ1-1; maybe TRBD1 (6 bases). CDR3 size: 14 residues. Germline loops: CDR1 LNHDA, CDR2 SQIVND (reference sequence). V lost 6 bases to trimming and J lost 7 bases, with 18 bases between them. For the CDR3, the DNA is TGTGCCAGTAGGGGGGCAGGCCAGACTGGTGAAGCTTTCTTT. This sequence encodes CASRGAGQTGEAFF.

The rearrangement links TRBV23-1 to TRBJ2-1, with D perhaps TRBD2 (7 bases). Being an ORF, TRBV23-1 has a function that is uncertain. The length of the CDR3 is 16 residues. The germline V and J ends were trimmed by 5 bases and 7 bases, with 21 bases remaining between them. The CDR3 loop reads CASSNRGGGHTNEQFF. CDR3 nucleotide sequence: TGCGCCAGCAGTAACCGGGGCGGGGGCCACACAAATGAGCAGTTCTTC.

V usage is TRBV9 and J usage is TRBJ1-4, with a possible D match to TRBD1 (5 bases). The germline V gene has CDR1 SGDLS and CDR2 YYNGEE. V was shortened by 0 bases and J by 10 bases, with 13 bases between the two germline ends. This CDR3 has 14 amino acids. The CDR3 DNA follows: TGTGCCAGCAGCGTAGGGAGCCAAAGGGGAAAACTGTTTTTT. Amino acid sequence: CASSVGSQRGKLFF. The variable domain in full, completed from reference TRBV9 and TRBJ1-4, reads DSGVTQTPKHLITATGQRVTLRCSPRSGDLSVYWYQQSLDQGLQFLIQYYNGEERAKGNILERFSAQQFPDLHSELNLSSLELGDSALYFCASSVGSQRGKLFFGSGTQLSVL.

This clone was seen only once. V and J are TRBV5-1 and TRBJ2-7, with a weak D call TRBD1 (6 bases). Trimming removed 1 base from V and 2 bases from J, with 13 bases in between. The CDR3 spans 15 residues. Germline V CDR1 and CDR2: SGHRS, YFSETQ. The CDR3 nucleotides read TGCGCCAGCAGCTTGTCCGGACAGAAGACCTACGAGCAGTACTTC. Translation: CASSLSGQKTYEQYF.

The chain combines TRBV10-3 with TRBJ1-2; 8 nucleotides agree with TRBD1. This CDR3 region has 12 residues. CDR1 ENHRY and CDR2 SYGVKD come from the germline V gene. The V segment lost 10 bases and the J segment 4 bases; nucleotides outside the gene matches: 5. CDR3: CATDREGYGYTF. The DNA for the CDR3 is TGTGCCACGGACAGGGAGGGCTATGGCTACACCTTC.

The DNA for the CDR3 is TGTGCCAGCAGCTTAGGCATGAGGCTCTGGGAGACCCAGTACTTC. As protein: CASSLGMRLWETQYF. The chain recombines TRBV11-2 with TRBJ2-5; D unclear. CDR1 and CDR2 from the germline V gene are SGHAT and FQNNGV. Trimming cost V 1 base and J 5 bases, with 14 bases left between them. The length of the CDR3 is 15 residues.

Turning to this clone: This may come from a read error, since a much larger clone is one base off. This CDR3 is also generated by other DNA sequences in the sample. V and J are TRBV4-3 and TRBJ1-1; tentative D call: TRBD1 (6 bases). Germline V gives CDR1 LGHNA, CDR2 YSLEER. There are 17 residues in the CDR3. Trimming took off 0 bases at V and 5 bases at J, with 19 bases between the two ends. The CDR3, as DNA: TGCGCCAGCAGCCAAGATAGACAGGCAAGCCCGGTTACTGAAGCTTTCTTT. Translating it yields CASSQDRQASPVTEAFF.

The chain recombines TRBV4-3 with TRBJ2-5, with 8 bases matching TRBD2. Unmatched junction bases numbered 8, after V lost 1 base and J lost 4 bases. The CDR3 extends over 16 amino acids. Germline CDR1 LGHNA, CDR2 YSLEER. In nucleotides, the CDR3 is TGCGCCAGCAGCCAAGGCATTGCGGGGGGCGGAGAGACCCAGTACTTC. Its protein is CASSQGIAGGGETQYF.

This sequence joins TRBV6-4 and TRBJ1-1, with D perhaps matching TRBD1 (6 bases). V was cut by 4 bases and J by 1 base, with 13 bases left in between. This CDR3 has 15 amino acids. Germline loops: CDR1 MRHNA, CDR2 SNTAGT. CDR3 residues: CASSVSGAGNTEAFF. CDR3 bases: TGTGCCAGCAGTGTCTCGGGGGCCGGGAACACTGAAGCTTTCTTT.

J is TRBJ2-7 and V is TRBV23-1, with D perhaps matching TRBD2 (5 bases). TRBV23-1 is given ORF status, its function remaining uncertain. The V end was cut by 6 bases, the J end by 4 bases, with 22 bases between. The CDR3 contains 16 residues. The CDR3 DNA reads as TGCGCCAGCAGCCCCCGGCCCCGAGGTGCGGGTTACGAGCAGTACTTC. Translating gives CASSPRPRGAGYEQYF.

The V gene is TRBV28, the J gene TRBJ1-2; 8 nucleotides match TRBD1. The ends lost 5 bases at V and 0 bases at J; junction bases unmatched: 11. The CDR3 is made up of 17 amino acids. The germline gives CDR1 MDHEN, CDR2 SYDVKM. CDR3 protein: CASSQSGQVNANYGYTF. The CDR3 DNA sequence: TGTGCCAGCAGTCAATCGGGACAGGTAAACGCTAACTATGGCTACACCTTC.

The chain couples TRBV6-5 to TRBJ1-2, with D possibly matching TRBD1 (6 bases). The CDR3 is 14 residues long. In germline, CDR1 is MNHEY, CDR2 SVGAGI. V was shortened by 7 bases and J by 4 bases, with 16 bases between the two germline ends. The CDR3 DNA reads as TGTGCCAGCAAATGGAACAGGGAGGGCTATGGCTACACCTTC. Protein sequence: CASKWNREGYGYTF.

This clone appeared once. This sequence joins TRBV9 and TRBJ2-7; the D gene is possibly TRBD1 (6 bases). V shed 3 bases and J shed 6 bases, with 19 bases lying between them. The CDR3 has 15 amino acids. Germline CDR1 reads SGDLS; CDR2 reads YYNGEE. This chain's CDR3 is CASSENIGGGGEQYF. Here the CDR3 DNA reads TGTGCCAGCAGCGAGAATATTGGGGGCGGTGGCGAGCAGTACTTC.

This sequence joins TRBV5-8 and TRBJ1-3, with unresolved D. V was shortened by 1 base and J by 2 bases, with 13 bases between the two germline ends. CDR3 length: 16 amino acids. Germline-derived CDR1 and CDR2 are SGHTS and YDEGEE. The CDR3 DNA reads TGTGCCAGCAGCTTGACGGGGAACGAAGCTGGAAACACCATATATTTT. This encodes CASSLTGNEAGNTIYF.

CDR3 nucleotides: TGTGCCAGTAGTTTTACAGGGGGACAGCCCCAGCATTTT. It encodes CASSFTGGQPQHF. The J gene is TRBJ1-5, the V gene TRBV19, with 8 positions matching TRBD1. The length of the CDR3 is 13 residues. The germline V gene has CDR1 LNHDA and CDR2 SQIVND (reference sequence). The V segment lost 5 bases and the J segment 7 bases; nucleotides outside the gene matches: 4.